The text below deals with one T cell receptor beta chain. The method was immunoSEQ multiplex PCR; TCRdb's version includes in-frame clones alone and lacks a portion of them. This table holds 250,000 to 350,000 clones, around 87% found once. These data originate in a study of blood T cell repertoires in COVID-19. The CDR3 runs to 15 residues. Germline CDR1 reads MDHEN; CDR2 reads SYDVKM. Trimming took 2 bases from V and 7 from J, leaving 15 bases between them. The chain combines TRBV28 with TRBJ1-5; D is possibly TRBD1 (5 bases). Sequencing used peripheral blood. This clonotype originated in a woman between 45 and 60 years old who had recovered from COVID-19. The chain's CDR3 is CASSLRLQGGQPQHF. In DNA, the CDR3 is TGTGCCAGCAGTTTAAGATTGCAGGGAGGACAGCCCCAGCATTTT.